This T cell receptor beta chain was sequenced in a study of early T cells in non-severe SARS-CoV-2 infection. Across the whole study: The study sequenced bulk RNA from unsorted whole blood, with chains unpaired. Study-level findings and limits: VDJdb matching skewed toward anti-spike CD8 responses, missing private and CD4 specificities.

Unique molecular identifiers were added to individual cDNA molecules. TCRdb reprocessed the 5' RACE reads via MiXCR and lists one record per CDR3 protein. The sample contains 80,000 to 100,000 distinct CDR3 sequences, over 13% of which appear only once. The CDR3 contains 15 residues. Germline assignment: CDR1 MDHEN and CDR2 SYDVKM. Trimming pared 3 bases from V and 7 bases from J, leaving 16 bases between. In this sample, this clonotype turned up a few times. Its antigen remains unidentified. The sequencing sample was made of whole blood. The TCR originated in an adult who was a healthcare worker with PCR-confirmed SARS-CoV-2 infection or an uninfected control (not recorded which). This chain connects TRBV28 to TRBJ1-5; D gene unclear. This CDR3 reads CASSLHPGSGQPQHF. CDR3 in DNA: TGTGCCAGCAGTTTGCACCCGGGGTCCGGGCAGCCCCAGCATTTT.